Following are 16 T cell receptor beta chains from one sample sequenced in a study of monozygotic twins with inflammatory bowel disease. For each CDR3 protein, TCRdb gives one entry from its re-call of the 5' RACE reads, without DNA. Its table records 400,000 to 500,000 distinct CDR3 sequences. The material sequenced was blood. Source of these receptors: a human donor with ulcerative colitis or Crohn's disease, or a healthy co-twin of an affected twin (not recorded which).

The chain recombines TRBV6-5 with TRBJ1-2. Germline CDR1 is MNHEY and CDR2 is SVGAGI. There are 13 residues in the CDR3. The CDR3 sequence: CASTPSGNYGYTF.

The CDR3 loop reads CSAGGGQNTDTQYF. The genes are TRBV29-1 and TRBJ2-3; with no DNA, the TCRdb D assignment of TRBD1 cannot be verified. Germline V lookup: CDR1 SQVTM, CDR2 ANQGSEA. This CDR3 spans 14 amino acids.

This chain links TRBV5-5 with TRBJ1-5. The CDR3 loop spans 15 amino acids. Germline-derived CDR1 and CDR2 are SGHKS and YYEKEE (reference sequence). The CDR3 protein is CASRTLPYSNQPQHF.

The rearrangement links TRBV14 to TRBJ2-5; lacking DNA, the TRBD2 call made by TCRdb goes unchecked. This CDR3 comprises 13 residues. Germline V CDR1 and CDR2: SGHDN, FVKESK. The CDR3 sequence is CASSPDFQETQYF.

The chain carries TRBV6-1 and TRBJ2-2. The CDR3 has 14 residues. Germline CDR1 MNHNS, CDR2 SASEGT. Here the CDR3 reads CASSGSVNSLPLFF.

This chain uses TRBV30 with TRBJ2-5. Germline V gene data show CDR1 as GTSNPN and CDR2 as SVGIG (reference sequence). The CDR3 extends over 12 amino acids. CDR3 amino acids: CAWSSRQETQYF.

V usage is TRBV9 and J usage is TRBJ2-2; TCRdb outputs TRBD2, but without DNA this stays unchecked. The CDR3 covers 16 residues. Germline CDR1 and CDR2: SGDLS and YYNGEE. The CDR3: CAGVAGGTCATGELFF.

The chain couples TRBV5-4 to TRBJ1-1; TCRdb picks TRBD1, but there is no DNA to check that call. Germline CDR1 reads SGHNT; CDR2 reads YYREEE (reference sequence). The CDR3 contains 14 residues. CDR3 protein: CASSLQGAYTEAFF.

This chain links TRBV6-1 with TRBJ2-3; the D gene TCRdb calls, TRBD1, cannot be checked with no DNA. Germline lookup yields CDR1 MNHNS and CDR2 SASEGT. The CDR3 spans 15 residues. The CDR3: CASRSGQGRADTQYF.

The genes are TRBV6-1 and TRBJ2-1. CDR1 and CDR2 (germline): MNHNS, SASEGT. CDR3 length: 14 residues. CDR3 residues: CASSPWGMGREQFF.

V gene TRBV5-1 combines with J gene TRBJ2-7; there is no DNA to check the TCRdb D call of TRBD1. Germline lookup yields CDR1 SGHRS and CDR2 YFSETQ. This CDR3 is 14 amino acids long. The CDR3 is CTSKLEGGMYEQYF.

The rearrangement joins TRBV6-2 or TRBV6-3 to TRBJ2-7; without DNA, the TCRdb call of TRBD2 cannot be checked. Germline V gene sequence: CDR1 MNHEY, CDR2 SVGEGT. This CDR3 region has 13 residues. CDR3 protein: CASKPGLHYEQYF.

The rearrangement uses TRBV10-3 and TRBJ2-1; TCRdb's D call of TRBD2 is untestable without DNA. Germline CDR1 and CDR2: ENHRY and SYGVKD. This CDR3 comprises 16 residues. The CDR3 sequence: CAISGASGRGNGEQFF.

This chain joins TRBV23-1 and TRBJ1-4. TRBV23-1 is marked as an open reading frame, function uncertain. CDR3 length: 16 residues. CDR3 amino acids: CASRDRDFATNEKLFF.

The chain couples TRBV6-2 or TRBV6-3 to TRBJ1-1. The CDR3 consists of 15 residues. Germline V gene lookup returns CDR1 MNHEY and CDR2 SVGEGT. Here the CDR3 reads CASRKTTVMNTEAFF.

The chain uses TRBV29-1 and TRBJ1-2; TCRdb picks TRBD1, but there is no DNA to check that call. Germline loops: CDR1 SQVTM, CDR2 ANQGSEA. The CDR3 is 14 amino acids. The CDR3 spells CSVEDRRGNYGYTF.